Following are 26 T cell receptor beta chains from one sample sequenced in a study of cytomegalovirus exposure and HLA in healthy donors. The PCR ran on 60 Vbeta and 13 Jbeta primers. Clones were sequenced by immunoSEQ multiplex PCR, and TCRdb holds only the in-frame ones, with some missing. The clone table shows nearly 200,000 clones, with the ten largest holding roughly 0.7%. Sequences were obtained from PBMCs. The receptors here all came from a boy aged 5-17 years in good health and CMV-seronegative.

The chain couples TRBV2 to TRBJ1-4; D may be TRBD1 (5 bases). The CDR3 extends over 15 amino acids. Germline loops: CDR1 SNHLY, CDR2 FYNNEI. With 7 bases removed from V and 5 bases from J, the gap between germline ends came to 17 bases. CDR3 in DNA: TGTGCCAGCAATAGGGATCCGGGGGAAAATGAAAAACTGTTTTTT. It codes for CASNRDPGENEKLFF.

The gene calls are TRBV21-1 and TRBJ1-2. TRBV21-1 is termed a pseudogene. The CDR3 covers 16 residues. The DNA for the CDR3 is TGTGCCAGCAGCGCGAAAATTAGATTGTTTTACTATGGCTACACCTTC. It specifies CASSAKIRLFYYGYTF.

CDR3 nucleotides: TGTGCCAGCAGATCTCTCTTAGACCGACAGGGGGCCTACGAGCAGTACTTC. This encodes CASRSLLDRQGAYEQYF. The genes are TRBV27 and TRBJ2-7; 9 bases map to TRBD1. The CDR3 contains 17 residues. V was pared by 6 bases and J by 2 bases, with 14 bases of the junction left unmatched. Germline V lookup: CDR1 MNHEY, CDR2 SMNVEV (reference sequence).

This chain connects TRBV7-9 to TRBJ2-7; no reliable D call. The CDR3 has 12 amino acids. V dropped 1 base and J dropped 6 bases, with 7 bases sitting between them. The germline gives CDR1 SEHNR, CDR2 FQNEAQ (reference sequence). Here the CDR3 reads CASSLDWSEQYF. As DNA, the CDR3 is TGTGCCAGCAGCTTAGACTGGAGCGAGCAGTACTTC.

J is TRBJ2-4 and V is TRBV9; 7 bases are a match to TRBD2. Germline values: CDR1 SGDLS, CDR2 YYNGEE. This CDR3 is 15 amino acids long. The ends lost 3 bases at V and 5 bases at J; junction bases unmatched: 8. In DNA form, the CDR3 reads TGTGCCAGCAGCGCGGGACTACAGTCCGAAAACATTCAGTACTTC. Its protein product is CASSAGLQSENIQYF.

The CDR3 DNA is TGTGCCAGCAGTGCGGGACAGGGTCTCGGGAAGCAGTACTTC. This translates into CASSAGQGLGKQYF. The chain uses TRBV6-5 and TRBJ2-7; 9 bases align to TRBD1. The V segment lost 5 bases and the J segment 8 bases; nucleotides outside the gene matches: 10. CDR3 length: 14 amino acids. CDR1 and CDR2 (germline): MNHEY, SVGAGI.

The chain employs TRBV7-6 and TRBJ2-7; 8 positions agree with TRBD1. The CDR3 totals 14 residues. The germline gives CDR1 SGHVS, CDR2 FNYEAQ. With V trimmed by 3 bases and J by 0 bases, 1 base remained unmatched. The CDR3 DNA sequence: TGTGCCAGCAGCTTTACAGGGGGCTCCTACGAGCAGTACTTC. Protein: CASSFTGGSYEQYF. Full variable domain (outside the CDR3, taken from reference TRBV7-6 and TRBJ2-7): GAGVSQSPRYKVTKRGQDVALRCDPISGHVSLYWYRQALGQGPEFLTYFNYEAQQDKSGLPNDRFSAERPEGSISTLTIQRTEQRDSAMYRCASSFTGGSYEQYFGPGTRLTVT.

J is TRBJ2-7 and V is TRBV15; a possible D gene is TRBD1 (6 bases). The V end lost 3 bases, the J end lost 5 bases, and 20 bases lay between the germline ends. Germline V gives CDR1 LNHNV, CDR2 YYDKDF (reference sequence). This CDR3 is 16 amino acids long. CDR3 region: CATSSHRAGLYDEQYF. In nucleotides, the CDR3 is TGTGCCACCAGCAGCCACAGGGCAGGATTATACGACGAGCAGTACTTC.

The genes are TRBV4-3 and TRBJ1-2; D unresolved. Trimming shortened V by 1 base and J by 2 bases, and 8 bases separated the two germline ends. This CDR3 spans 14 amino acids. CDR1 LGHNA and CDR2 YSLEER come from the germline V gene. CDR3 nucleotide sequence: TGCGCCAGCAGCCAAGGAGACATGAACTATGGCTACACCTTC. Its translation is CASSQGDMNYGYTF.

This sequence joins TRBV5-4 and TRBJ1-4; TRBD1 agrees at 10 bases. The length of the CDR3 is 14 residues. The J segment lost 8 bases and the V segment lost 4 bases, leaving 5 bases of the junction unmatched. The germline gives CDR1 SGHNT, CDR2 YYREEE (reference sequence). This CDR3 is CASSPGQGPEKLFF. CDR3 in DNA: TGTGCCAGCAGCCCGGGACAGGGGCCGGAAAAACTGTTTTTT.

The J gene is TRBJ1-5, the V gene TRBV5-1; D may be TRBD1 (6 bases). The CDR3 runs to 16 residues. Germline V gene data show CDR1 as SGHRS and CDR2 as YFSETQ. V lost 4 bases and J 1 base, leaving 15 bases between the germline ends. The CDR3 here is CASSVTRDISNQPQHF. The CDR3 coding sequence is TGCGCCAGCAGCGTGACCCGGGACATCAGCAATCAGCCCCAGCATTTT.

V and J are TRBV29-1 and TRBJ2-2; D might be TRBD1 (5 bases). The V and J ends lost 4 bases and 0 bases respectively, with 15 bases between them. This CDR3 contains 16 residues. CDR1 and CDR2 from the germline V gene are SQVTM and ANQGSEA. The CDR3 DNA reads as TGCAGCGTTGTTCAGGGTTTTCCTACGAACACCGGGGAGCTGTTTTTT. Translating it yields CSVVQGFPTNTGELFF.

The chain is built from TRBV6-1 and TRBJ2-1; 7 bases line up with TRBD1. Germline V gene sequence: CDR1 MNHNS, CDR2 SASEGT. The CDR3 loop spans 14 amino acids. V lost 6 bases to trimming and J lost 3 bases; unmatched junction nucleotides: 5. CDR3 sequence reads: CASRGTADYNEQFF. The DNA of the CDR3 is TGTGCCAGCAGGGGGACAGCAGACTACAATGAGCAGTTCTTC.

The V call is TRBV30, the J call TRBJ1-1, with 7 nucleotides matching TRBD1. Germline V gives CDR1 GTSNPN, CDR2 SVGIG (reference sequence). The CDR3 spans 13 residues. V shed 1 base and J 9 bases; nucleotides not matched to a gene: 8. The CDR3 DNA follows: TGTGCCTGGAGTGCCCGACAGGGACCAAAAGCTTTCTTT. Protein product: CAWSARQGPKAFF.

About this clone: Its ends do not fully match the called genes, so a read error is possible. The chain joins TRBV4-1 to TRBJ2-1; the match to TRBD2 covers 9 bases. Germline loops: CDR1 MGHRA, CDR2 YSYEKL. This CDR3 has 16 residues. As DNA, the CDR3 is TGCGTCAGCAGCCAGGTTACTAGCGGGTGGGGCAATGAGCAGTTCTTC. Translating it yields CVSSQVTSGWGNEQFF.

The chain links TRBV9 to TRBJ2-7, with TRBD1 identical over 11 bases. This CDR3 is 15 amino acids long. Germline V gene lookup returns CDR1 SGDLS and CDR2 YYNGEE. J was trimmed by 5 bases and V by 4 bases; bases with no gene match: 8. The DNA of the CDR3 is TGTGCCAGCAGCCACCACGGGACAGGGGGTGACGAGCAGTACTTC. It specifies CASSHHGTGGDEQYF.

On this clone: The CDR3 does not close with the conserved phenylalanine or tryptophan, likely indicating a read error. Because the CDR3's place on the DNA is in doubt, the DNA is left out and the CDR3 is given as listed by TCRdb. V and J are TRBV29-1 and TRBJ1-1; the table names TRBD1, a call not compared with the DNA. The CDR3 totals 8 residues, both ends included. CDR1 is SQVTM and CDR2 is ANQGSEA in the germline V gene. CDR3 residues: CSVETGAL.

This chain links TRBV6-1 with TRBJ1-2; 9 bases match TRBD1. V trimming: 4 bases; J trimming: 5 bases; junction bases outside the gene matches: 11. This CDR3 has 16 residues. Germline CDR1 reads MNHNS; CDR2 reads SASEGT. The chain's CDR3 is CASSAGGTGPLYGYTF. CDR3 bases: TGTGCCAGCAGTGCGGGGGGGACAGGGCCCCTATATGGCTACACCTTC.

This chain links TRBV5-3 with TRBJ2-7, with TRBD1 identical over 7 bases. TRBV5-3 is an ORF; its function is uncertain. The CDR3 has 17 residues. The junction had 14 bases not matched to a gene; V was cut back by 2 bases and J by 3 bases. CDR3 protein: CARSFPYRGPNHYEQYF. The CDR3 DNA reads TGTGCCAGAAGCTTCCCCTACAGGGGCCCCAACCACTACGAGCAGTACTTC.

V is TRBV5-6 and J is TRBJ1-2; TRBD1 aligns across 11 bases. The CDR3 runs 17 residues. The V gene's germline CDR1 is SGHDT and CDR2 YYEEEE. Trimming removed 4 bases from V and 1 base from J; junction bases left unmatched: 9. DNA for the CDR3: TGTGCCAGCAGCCCGGGGCCGGGGACAGGGGGTAACTATGGCTACACCTTC. Translating it yields CASSPGPGTGGNYGYTF.

V and J are TRBV25-1 and TRBJ1-6, with D perhaps TRBD1 (6 bases). Trimming removed 1 base at V and 11 bases at J, with 15 bases between. Germline V gives CDR1 MGHDK, CDR2 SYGVNS. CDR3 size: 15 residues. The CDR3 region has the DNA TGTGCCAGCAGTGAATCGGGGGGCTCATTCACACCCCTCCACTTT. It is translated as CASSESGGSFTPLHF. Based on the CDR3 plus reference TRBV25-1 and TRBJ1-6, the full variable domain is EADIYQTPRYLVIGTGKKITLECSQTMGHDKMYWYQQDPGMELHLIHYSYGVNSTEKGDLSSESTVSRIRTEHFPLTLESARPSHTSQYLCASSESGGSFTPLHFGNGTRLTVT.

The chain uses TRBV21-1 and TRBJ1-1; TRBD1 is the table's D call and was not checked against the DNA. TRBV21-1 is deemed a pseudogene. The CDR3 has 15 amino acids. Written as DNA, the CDR3 is TGTGCCAGCAGCAAAGCTGGGACAGAGAACACTGAAGCTTTCTTT. Amino acids: CASSKAGTENTEAFF.

V and J are TRBV4-2 and TRBJ2-5; 7 nucleotides agree with TRBD1. J lost 4 bases, V lost 4 bases, and 9 bases had no gene match. Per the germline V gene, CDR1 is LGHNA and CDR2 is YNFKEQ. The CDR3 is 15 amino acids. This chain's CDR3 is CASSLGDREIETQYF. CDR3 nucleotides: TGTGCCAGCAGCCTTGGCGACAGGGAAATAGAGACCCAGTACTTC.

The chain employs TRBV21-1 and TRBJ2-3; the table's D call of TRBD2 was not tested on the DNA. TRBV21-1 is tagged as a pseudogene. This CDR3 is 15 amino acids long. The CDR3: CARTSGGRSTDTQYF. Written as DNA, the CDR3 is TGTGCCAGGACTAGCGGGGGGCGTAGCACAGATACGCAGTATTTT.

The chain couples TRBV7-2 to TRBJ2-1; 7 bases line up with TRBD2. Germline CDR1 SGHTA, CDR2 FQGNSA. The V segment lost 2 bases and the J segment 14 bases; nucleotides outside the gene matches: 3. The CDR3 has 11 amino acids. The CDR3 DNA follows: TGTGCCAGCAGCTTAAACGGGGGGAAGTTCTTC. This codes for CASSLNGGKFF.

The chain links TRBV14 to TRBJ1-2, with TRBD1 identical over 8 bases. Germline CDR1 reads SGHDN; CDR2 reads FVKESK. This CDR3 comprises 17 residues. V dropped 0 bases and J dropped 8; count of bases not matched to a gene: 14. In DNA, the CDR3 is TGTGCCAGCAGCCAAGATCAGACAGGGGACCCACGTGGGGGCTACACCTTC. It yields the protein CASSQDQTGDPRGGYTF.